This T cell receptor beta chain was profiled in a study of T cell repertoires in ileal Crohn's disease. Findings and limits, study-wide: Endoscopic recurrence occurred in every patient whose clonality exceeded 26.8%. Compared with non-smokers, active smokers at surgery showed more clonal expansions.

The V end lost 0 bases, the J end lost 0 bases, and 7 bases lay between the germline ends. The CDR3 is 15 amino acids. Germline V gene data show CDR1 as MNHEY and CDR2 as SVGAGI. Included were adult ileal or ileocolonic Crohn's patients indicated for ileocolonic resection. TCRdb's table, derived via immunoSEQ multiplex PCR, lists solely in-frame clones and lacks some. The sample includes approximately 18,000 clones, around four fifths seen only once; the top ten take around 10%. As to this clone: Its cognate antigen is unknown.

The J gene is TRBJ2-3, the V gene TRBV6-5; TRBD1 might be the D (6 bases). The specimen sequenced was ileal tissue. The clonotype was recovered from an adult with Crohn's disease. For the CDR3, the DNA is TGTGCCAGCAGTTACTCGGACAGTAGCACAGATACGCAGTATTTT. Protein: CASSYSDSSTDTQYF.